Listed below are T cell receptor beta chains from one sample, sequenced in a study of CD8+CD57+ T cells in acquired aplastic anemia. TCRdb called the reads again in MiXCR, with one record for every CDR3 protein. The top ten clones hold approximately 1.2% of a sample with 200,000 to 250,000 distinct CDR3 sequences, approximately 35% of them seen once. Input material: sorted CD4+, CD8+, or CD8+CD57+ T cells (not recorded which) from PBMCs. These receptors all come from a human donor in good health, serving as a control. Both conserved end residues are part of each CDR3. A D gene is named only where the DNA matches it firmly. Where a row states a size, it is once, few, many or the class of an expanded clone; other rows omit it.

clone_size d_call j_call v_call cdr3_nt cdr3_aa
many TRBD1 TRBJ2-3 TRBV24-1 TGTGCCACCAGTGACACGACAGGGGACGGCACAGATACGCAGTATTTT CATSDTTGDGTDTQYF
. TRBD1 TRBJ2-7 TRBV2 TGTGCCAGCAGCTATCGGACAGGGGGCGCCTACGAGCAGTACTTC CASSYRTGGAYEQYF
once TRBD1 TRBJ1-2 TRBV2 TGTGCCAGCAGTCGACAGGGCGGCTACACCTTC CASSRQGGYTF
. . TRBJ2-3 TRBV5-1 TGCGCCAGCAGCTTGGGTAGCACAGATACGCGGTATTTT CASSLGSTDTRYF
many . TRBJ2-7 TRBV25-1 TGTGCCAGCAGTGAACACGAACCCGGGTCCGGGAGACACGAGCAGTACTTC CASSEHEPGSGRHEQYF
many . TRBJ1-2 TRBV5-1 TGCGCCAGCAGCTTGGAGACTCAGCTCTATGGCTACACCTTC CASSLETQLYGYTF
. TRBD2 TRBJ2-1 TRBV24-1 TGTGCCACCAGTGATCTGGTGGGGGGGAACAATGAGCAGTTCTTC CATSDLVGGNNEQFF
. . TRBJ2-7 TRBV4-3 TGCGCCAGCAGCCAAGAGAGGGCTACACGGCGCGAGCAGTACTTC CASSQERATRREQYF
. . TRBJ2-1 TRBV30 TGTGCCTGGAGTGTACGCGGGGATACTCGCAATGAGCAGTTCTTC CAWSVRGDTRNEQFF
. . TRBJ1-1 TRBV29-1 TGCAGCGCTGCAAGACAGAGGGCCACTGAAGCTTTCTTT CSAARQRATEAFF
many TRBD1 TRBJ1-1 TRBV29-1 TGCAGCGTTGACAGGGGGTTCACTGAAGCTTTCTTT CSVDRGFTEAFF
many . TRBJ1-1 TRBV2 TGTGCCAGCAGTGAATTAAGGGGGAACACTGAAGCTTTCTTT CASSELRGNTEAFF
. . TRBJ2-3 TRBV5-1 TGCGCCAGCAGCTTGGTGTGGGTTGGGGATGGGGATACGCAGTATTTT CASSLVWVGDGDTQYF
. . TRBJ2-1 TRBV10-3 TGTGCCATCAGTGAGTCGAAATGGGAGCTTGAGCAGTTCTTC CAISESKWELEQFF
many . TRBJ2-7 TRBV13 TGTGCCAGCAGCTTAGAGTATGGGACCAATTCGTACGAGCAGTACTTC CASSLEYGTNSYEQYF
few TRBD2 TRBJ2-1 TRBV19 TGTGCCAGTAGTTCTAGCGGGGGGGCGTTTTGGGTTGAGCAGTTCTTC CASSSSGGAFWVEQFF
. . TRBJ1-1 TRBV25-1 TGTGCCAGCAGTGATCTCGGGACACTGAACACTGAAGCTTTCTTT CASSDLGTLNTEAFF
many . TRBJ1-2 TRBV7-2 TGTGCCAGCAGTCAGCCGACAGTTAACTATGGCTACACCTTC CASSQPTVNYGYTF
many TRBD1 TRBJ1-2 TRBV7-2 TGTGCCAGCAGCTCCCTCAGACAGGGATCAGGAGGCTACACCTTC CASSSLRQGSGGYTF
many . TRBJ1-6 TRBV7-8 TGTGCCAGCAGCTTAGTCGCGGGACCGGTTTCACCCCTCCACTTT CASSLVAGPVSPLHF
many . TRBJ2-7 TRBV14 TGTGCCAGCAGCCAAGATTTGATCCTCCACTACGAGCAGTACTTC CASSQDLILHYEQYF
many TRBD2 TRBJ2-1 TRBV12-3/TRBV12-4 TGTGCCAGCAGGACTAGCGGCAATGAGCAGTTCTTC CASRTSGNEQFF
. . TRBJ2-7 TRBV7-7 TGTGCCAGCGGGCTTCTTTCCGAGCAGTACTTC CASGLLSEQYF
once . TRBJ2-5 TRBV10-3 TGTGCCATCAGGCGGGAAGGACAAGAGACCCAGTACTTC CAIRREGQETQYF
many . TRBJ2-1 TRBV2 TGTGCCAGCAGTGATGAGGTGGGCAATGAGCAGTTCTTC CASSDEVGNEQFF
. TRBD1 TRBJ2-5 TRBV7-9 TGTGCCAGCAGCTTAACTGACAGGGGGGAAGAGACCCAGTACTTC CASSLTDRGEETQYF
. TRBD1 TRBJ2-5 TRBV19 TGTGCCAGTAGGACAGGGGGCTCGGTAGAGACCCAGTACTTC CASRTGGSVETQYF
many . TRBJ2-5 TRBV29-1 TGCAGCGTTCCGACCCGAGGGGCCGTGGGGAGGGAGACCCAGTACTTC CSVPTRGAVGRETQYF
. . TRBJ2-7 TRBV12-3/TRBV12-4 TGTGCCAGCAGTTACGGGGGAACCTACGAGCAGTACTTC CASSYGGTYEQYF
many TRBD2 TRBJ2-1 TRBV24-1 TGTGCCACCAGTAGGACTAGCGGGAGCCGGGGTGAGCAGTTCTTC CATSRTSGSRGEQFF
. TRBD2 TRBJ2-1 TRBV7-1 TGTGCCAGCAGCTCAACCGGGACTAGCGGGGGGCAAAACAATGAGCAGTTCTTC CASSSTGTSGGQNNEQFF
many TRBD1 TRBJ2-3 TRBV15 TGTGCCACCAGCAGAGAGGGACAGGACACAGATACGCAGTATTTT CATSREGQDTDTQYF
. TRBD1 TRBJ2-7 TRBV9 TGTGCCAGCAGCGTGGGTGGGACAGGGAATTACGAGCAGTACTTC CASSVGGTGNYEQYF
many TRBD2 TRBJ2-1 TRBV12-3/TRBV12-4 TGTGCCAGCAGGATGAGCGGGAGTGGTGAGCAGTTCTTC CASRMSGSGEQFF
. . TRBJ1-6 TRBV6-1 TGTGCCAGCGGTGAATTTCCAGGGACGTCTTATTCACCCCTCCACTTT CASGEFPGTSYSPLHF
many . TRBJ2-2 TRBV20-1 TGCAGTGCTAGGCGGGCAGGGAACACCGGGGAGCTGTTTTTT CSARRAGNTGELFF
many TRBD2 TRBJ2-7 TRBV20-1 TGCAGTGCTAGTTCCGGACTAGCAGACTACGAGCAGTACTTC CSASSGLADYEQYF
few TRBD2 TRBJ2-6 TRBV24-1 TGTGCCACCAGTGCGGTTAGCGGGAGTTCTGCCGGGGCCAACGTCCTGACTTTC CATSAVSGSSAGANVLTF
. . TRBJ1-1 TRBV3-1 TGTGCCAGCAGCCAAGTGGGCGCTGAAGCTTTCTTT CASSQVGAEAFF
. . TRBJ1-5 TRBV19 TGTGCCAGTAGTATTCAGGCAGATCCCAATCAGCCCCAGCATTTT CASSIQADPNQPQHF
many . TRBJ2-3 TRBV2 TGTGCCAGCAGTGTAGAAAGTATGGGCACAGATACGCAGTATTTT CASSVESMGTDTQYF
many . TRBJ2-2 TRBV4-2 TGTGCCAGCAGCCAAGAGCCAGGAGTGAACACCGGGGAGCTGTTTTTT CASSQEPGVNTGELFF
. TRBD2 TRBJ2-1 TRBV7-3 TGTGCCAGCAGCTTACTAGCGGGACCTACCTACAATGAGCAGTTCTTC CASSLLAGPTYNEQFF
many . TRBJ1-2 TRBV7-2 TGTGCCAGCAGCTTAGAGGTTAACTATGGCTACACCTTC CASSLEVNYGYTF
many TRBD1 TRBJ1-2 TRBV6-1 TGTGCCAGCAGCCCAGGGGGTTCTAGGGGCTACACCTTC CASSPGGSRGYTF
few . TRBJ2-2 TRBV19 TGTGCCAGTAGTATAGCCTGGGGGGTTGGTGCCGGGGAGCTGTTTTTT CASSIAWGVGAGELFF
many TRBD1 TRBJ2-5 TRBV20-1 TGCAGTGCCCCGACAGGGACCCAAGAGACCCAGTACTTC CSAPTGTQETQYF
many TRBD1 TRBJ1-1 TRBV2 TGTGCCGGCGGGGACAGACCGAACACTGAAGCTTTCTTT CAGGDRPNTEAFF
few . TRBJ2-7 TRBV6-2/TRBV6-3 TGTGCCAGCAGTTACTCGACTAGTTCGGGTTACGAGCAGTACTTC CASSYSTSSGYEQYF
. TRBD1 TRBJ1-1 TRBV10-3 TGTGCCATCAGGCCGGACAGGGAAAGGACTGAAGCTTTCTTT CAIRPDRERTEAFF
many . TRBJ1-6 TRBV19 TGTGCCAGTAGTATTGTGCAGGGAAGTAGTTCACCCCTCCACTTT CASSIVQGSSSPLHF
. TRBD1 TRBJ1-2 TRBV5-1 TGCGCCAGCAGCACGGGACAGGGGGCCTATGGCTACACCTTC CASSTGQGAYGYTF